This T cell receptor beta chain originates from a study of vaccination effects on CD4 cells after COVID-19. About the research overall: Samples gathered post-vaccine arrived a median of 72 days past the second dose. Study-level findings and limits: Late after vaccination, infection- and vaccine-induced clones showed marked clonal contraction. In healthy vaccinees, only 1 of 255 vaccine-induced clones cross-reacted with common cold coronaviruses.

Profiling relied on immunoSEQ multiplex PCR, and the TCRdb table lists in-frame clones only, not all of them. The sample holds around 65,000 clones, less than 80% seen once. This clone was counted a few times. Its cognate antigen is unknown. Prior to sequencing, the ViraFEST assay stimulated PBMC with viral peptide pools, which expanded the antigen-specific CD4+ T cells. After less than twelve days in culture, the CD4+ T cells were isolated. The cohort was immunized with two doses of either the BNT162b2 or mRNA-1273 vaccine. Germline CDR1 and CDR2: LNHDA and SQIVND (reference sequence). CDR3 length equals 15 residues. V shed 3 bases, J shed 8 bases, and the junction held 4 bases outside the gene matches.

The V gene is TRBV19, the J gene TRBJ2-1, with 13 bases matching TRBD2. The source is a human donor who received a COVID-19 vaccine. The sample consisted of CD4+ T cells from PBMCs cultured with HCoV-229E spike peptides, taken after COVID-19 vaccination. This chain's CDR3 is CASSIELAGGDEQFF. For the CDR3, the DNA is TGTGCCAGTAGTATCGAACTAGCGGGGGGGGATGAGCAGTTCTTC.